This T cell receptor beta chain was captured by sequencing in a study of blood T cells in healthy people across ages. In its sample, this clonotype was seen a few times. What it binds is unknown. Combining a sample-barcoded 5' primer with a J-beta primer mix, a second PCR ran for roughly 7 to 12 cycles. Each cDNA was tagged by a template-switch adaptor containing 12 random nucleotides. From the 5' RACE reads, TCRdb called clonotypes with MiXCR, one entry per CDR3 protein. The sample gives some 730,000 distinct CDR3 sequences, around a fifth of which show up once; roughly 22% is in the top ten. CDR1 is SGHTA, CDR2 FQGNSA, per germline. Trimming stripped 4 bases from V and 10 bases from J, with 14 bases between. The CDR3 totals 13 residues. Study-wide results and limits: Per million T cells, TCR beta diversity dropped roughly linearly as age increased.

The clonotype originates from a man between 65 and 85 years old in good health. Input material: blood. The chain is built from TRBV7-2 and TRBJ2-1, with D unresolved. DNA of the CDR3: TGTGCCAGCAGCTCTGGGGTCCTACGGGAGCAGTTCTTC. Residues: CASSSGVLREQFF.